Below, 29 T cell receptor beta chains from the same sample are listed, as sequenced in a study of technical replicates of blood from several donors. Produced via immunoSEQ multiplex PCR; TCRdb's table is partial and in-frame only. This table has about 83,000 clones, approximately 92% appearing once. Sequencing used T cells isolated from PBMCs. These receptors were collected from a human donor in good health.

The chain couples TRBV28 to TRBJ2-7; D is perhaps TRBD2 (6 bases). The CDR3 is 12 residues long. V lost 4 bases to trimming and J lost 3 bases, with 7 bases between them. Germline V gene sequence: CDR1 MDHEN, CDR2 SYDVKM. This CDR3 is CASSSGGYEQYF. The CDR3 nucleotides read TGTGCCAGCAGTTCCGGGGGCTACGAGCAGTACTTC.

CDR3 in DNA: TGTGCCAGCAGCGGACGATTGGGGCCTTCCTACAATGAGCAGTTCTTC. Protein sequence: CASSGRLGPSYNEQFF. This rearrangement joins TRBV7-6 to TRBJ2-1, with D tentatively TRBD1 (5 bases). V was pared by 5 bases and J by 1 base, with 15 bases between. Per germline, CDR1 SGHVS and CDR2 FNYEAQ. This CDR3 region has 16 residues.

The rearrangement uses TRBV2 and TRBJ1-3; 8 positions agree with TRBD1. The CDR3 has 14 amino acids. With 8 bases clipped from V and 0 bases from J, the junction kept 3 bases outside the gene matches. CDR1 is SNHLY and CDR2 is FYNNEI in the germline V gene. The DNA for the CDR3 is TGTGCCAGCCAGGGGGCGTCCTCTGGAAACACCATATATTTT. It encodes CASQGASSGNTIYF.

In its sample, this clone was seen once. This chain uses TRBV29-1 with TRBJ2-3; 9 bases match TRBD2. The CDR3 length is 14 residues. Germline V gives CDR1 SQVTM, CDR2 ANQGSEA. V dropped 4 bases and J dropped 4; count of bases not matched to a gene: 6. As DNA, the CDR3 is TGCAGCGTTGTCGTGCTAGCGGGGTCAGATACGCAGTATTTT. Amino acids: CSVVVLAGSDTQYF.

This clone was picked up one time. The chain carries TRBV6-6 and TRBJ2-5; TRBD2 is a possible D gene (5 bases). CDR3 size: 14 residues. From germline, CDR1 is MNHNY and CDR2 SVGAGI (reference sequence). V shed 6 bases and J shed 0 bases, with 11 bases lying between them. The DNA of the CDR3 is TGTGCCAGCAGCTCCGGGGTGGACCAAGAGACCCAGTACTTC. It is translated as CASSSGVDQETQYF.

This rearrangement joins TRBV30 to TRBJ1-2; TRBD1 might be the D (5 bases). The CDR3 is made up of 13 amino acids. Trimming removed 3 bases at V and 6 bases at J, with 14 bases between. Looked up from germline, CDR1 is GTSNPN and CDR2 is SVGIG (reference sequence). This CDR3 is CAWSRWGENGYTF. CDR3 nucleotide sequence: TGTGCCTGGAGCCGGTGGGGGGAAAATGGCTACACCTTC.

The chain joins TRBV5-1 to TRBJ1-1; TRBD1 matches 9 bases. V lost 2 bases to trimming and J lost 0 bases; unmatched junction nucleotides: 5. CDR1 SGHRS and CDR2 YFSETQ come from the germline V gene. CDR3 length: 16 amino acids. The CDR3 loop is CASSFGTGRMNTEAFF. The CDR3 bases are TGCGCCAGCAGCTTCGGGACAGGGAGAATGAACACTGAAGCTTTCTTT.

The chain has TRBV7-9 and TRBJ2-2, with TRBD1 identical over 8 bases. The CDR3 extends over 16 amino acids. V trimming: 2 bases; J trimming: 6 bases; junction bases outside the gene matches: 8. Looked up from germline, CDR1 is SEHNR and CDR2 is FQNEAQ (reference sequence). The CDR3 reads CASSLMARGRPGELFF. The CDR3 DNA is TGTGCCAGCAGCTTAATGGCCAGGGGGCGACCCGGGGAGCTGTTTTTT.

The J gene is TRBJ1-5, the V gene TRBV30, with TRBD1 matching 8 bases. With V trimmed by 3 bases and J by 5 bases, 9 bases remained unmatched. This CDR3 region has 15 residues. Looked up from germline, CDR1 is GTSNPN and CDR2 is SVGIG (reference sequence). The CDR3: CAWSPQGVGDQPQHF. The CDR3 DNA is TGTGCCTGGAGCCCACAGGGGGTCGGAGATCAGCCCCAGCATTTT.

The V call is TRBV10-1, the J call TRBJ2-4, with D unresolved. The CDR3 sequence is 12 residues long. Germline CDR1 WNHNN, CDR2 SYGVQD (reference sequence). Trimming stripped 5 bases from V and 7 bases from J, with 9 bases between. This CDR3 reads CASSLDGNIQYF. DNA for the CDR3: TGCGCCAGCAGTCTCGACGGGAACATTCAGTACTTC.

This clone has only a few counts. The chain uses TRBV19 and TRBJ1-1; D gene unclear. Germline V CDR1 and CDR2: LNHDA, SQIVND (reference sequence). This CDR3 has 12 residues. V was shortened by 7 bases and J by 6 bases, with 12 bases between the two germline ends. The CDR3 spells CASKVGMAEAFF. The DNA of the CDR3 is TGTGCCAGTAAGGTCGGGATGGCTGAAGCTTTCTTT.

J is TRBJ2-1 and V is TRBV7-8; D unresolved. Trimming removed 5 bases at V and 8 bases at J, with 7 bases between. The CDR3 has 11 amino acids. Looked up from germline, CDR1 is SGHVS and CDR2 is FQNEAQ. The CDR3 region has the DNA TGTGCCAGCAGCCCATCATATGAGCAGTTCTTC. This gives the protein CASSPSYEQFF. Variable domain in full (rest from reference TRBV7-8 and TRBJ2-1): GAGVSQSPRYKVAKRGQDVALRCDPISGHVSLFWYQQALGQGPEFLTYFQNEAQLDKSGLPSDRFFAERPEGSVSTLKIQRTQQEDSAVYLCASSPSYEQFFGPGTRLTVL.

This clone was detected only a few times. V gene TRBV4-1 combines with J gene TRBJ1-2, with D perhaps TRBD1 (6 bases). Germline V gives CDR1 MGHRA, CDR2 YSYEKL. Trimming pared 0 bases from V and 8 bases from J, leaving 25 bases between. This CDR3 is built from 18 residues. CDR3 region: CASSQEVGETGPKGGYTF. The CDR3 DNA is TGCGCCAGCAGCCAAGAAGTAGGGGAAACAGGGCCGAAGGGAGGCTACACCTTC.

The chain uses TRBV28 and TRBJ1-3, with a weak D call TRBD1 (6 bases). Germline V gene data show CDR1 as MDHEN and CDR2 as SYDVKM. Trimming stripped 5 bases from V and 0 bases from J, with 11 bases between. The CDR3 is 15 residues long. The CDR3 sequence is CASSTTGLSGNTIYF. The CDR3 DNA is TGTGCCAGCAGTACGACAGGCCTCTCTGGAAACACCATATATTTT.

In nucleotides, the CDR3 is TGTGCCAGCAACGGGACTCCTGCGTACGAGCAGTACTTC. Its protein product is CASNGTPAYEQYF. The chain has TRBV28 and TRBJ2-7; a possible D gene is TRBD2 (6 bases). The V end lost 7 bases, the J end lost 4 bases, and 14 bases lay between the germline ends. The CDR3 contains 13 residues. Per the germline V gene, CDR1 is MDHEN and CDR2 is SYDVKM.

The chain joins TRBV7-3 to TRBJ1-1; D uncertain. The CDR3 covers 13 residues. Germline-derived CDR1 and CDR2 are SGHTA and FQGTGA. Trimming removed 5 bases at V and 1 base at J, with 8 bases between. This CDR3 reads CASSAQPNTEAFF. CDR3 nucleotide sequence: TGTGCCAGCAGCGCACAACCGAACACTGAAGCTTTCTTT.

The chain recombines TRBV28 with TRBJ1-2, with 8 bases identical to TRBD1. The germline V gene has CDR1 MDHEN and CDR2 SYDVKM. With V trimmed by 7 bases and J by 5 bases, 9 bases remained unmatched. This CDR3 is 14 amino acids long. The CDR3 nucleotides are TGTGCCAGCACCACGGACAGGGAAATATATGGCTACACCTTC. This translates into CASTTDREIYGYTF.

The chain links TRBV5-5 to TRBJ1-1, with 9 bases aligning to TRBD1. The V segment lost 2 bases and the J segment 1 base; nucleotides outside the gene matches: 3. The CDR3 is 15 residues long. The germline CDR1 and CDR2 sequences are SGHKS and YYEKEE (reference sequence). The CDR3 nucleotides are TGTGCCAGCAGCTTTGCACAGGGGGCGAACACTGAAGCTTTCTTT. It yields the protein CASSFAQGANTEAFF.

The chain carries TRBV28 and TRBJ2-1; 10 bases align to TRBD1. The CDR3 contains 14 residues. Per germline, CDR1 MDHEN and CDR2 SYDVKM. V was pared by 10 bases and J by 9 bases, with 12 bases of the junction left unmatched. CDR3 in DNA: TGTGCCAACAGGGACAGGGGAAATCAACTTGAGCAGTTCTTC. Its translation: CANRDRGNQLEQFF.

This chain links TRBV18 with TRBJ2-1, with 15 bases lining up with TRBD2. CDR3 length: 17 residues. With V trimmed by 3 bases and J by 8 bases, 8 bases remained unmatched. Germline assignment: CDR1 KGHSH and CDR2 LQKENI. The CDR3 protein is CASSPTTGLAGGYEQFF. DNA of the CDR3: TGTGCCAGCTCACCGACTACAGGACTAGCGGGGGGGTATGAGCAGTTCTTC.

V usage is TRBV7-9 and J usage is TRBJ2-2, with a possible D match to TRBD1 (5 bases). There are 15 residues in the CDR3. V lost 5 bases to trimming and J lost 4 bases, with 14 bases between them. Germline V gives CDR1 SEHNR, CDR2 FQNEAQ (reference sequence). CDR3 in amino acids: CASSHSLRGTGELFF. CDR3 nucleotides: TGTGCCAGCAGCCATAGCCTTAGGGGCACCGGGGAGCTGTTTTTT. The full variable domain, with the rest looked up from reference TRBV7-9 and TRBJ2-2, is DTGVSQNPRHKITKRGQNVTFRCDPISEHNRLYWYRQTLGQGPEFLTYFQNEAQLEKSRLLSDRFSAERPKGSFSTLEIQRTEQGDSAMYLCASSHSLRGTGELFFGEGSRLTVL.

The CDR3 reads CASSQGLGQGAREQYF. CDR3 in DNA: TGCGCCAGCAGCCAAGGATTGGGACAGGGGGCCCGCGAGCAGTACTTC. This rearrangement joins TRBV4-1 to TRBJ2-7; 12 bases map to TRBD1. V shed 1 base, J shed 6 bases, and the junction held 7 bases outside the gene matches. Per germline, CDR1 MGHRA and CDR2 YSYEKL. This CDR3 has 16 amino acids.

The chain recombines TRBV4-1 with TRBJ2-6; TRBD2 is a possible D gene (5 bases). The germline gives CDR1 MGHRA, CDR2 YSYEKL. The CDR3 consists of 15 residues. V gave up 3 bases and J gave up 3 bases, with 9 bases separating them. CDR3 nucleotide sequence: TGCGCCAGCAGCCACCTCGGGGTTGGGGCCAACGTCCTGACTTTC. It translates to CASSHLGVGANVLTF.

The chain joins TRBV5-1 to TRBJ2-5; D is ambiguous. This CDR3 comprises 14 residues. The germline V gene has CDR1 SGHRS and CDR2 YFSETQ. Trimming removed 1 base at V and 1 base at J, with 8 bases between. The CDR3 DNA sequence: TGCGCCAGCAGCTTGACAGCTACCCAAGAGACCCAGTACTTC. It encodes CASSLTATQETQYF.

This rearrangement joins TRBV7-9 to TRBJ2-1, with TRBD2 matching over 8 bases. V was clipped by 2 bases and J by 7 bases; unmatched bases: 4. This CDR3 region has 14 residues. Germline assignment: CDR1 SEHNR and CDR2 FQNEAQ (reference sequence). The CDR3 here is CASSLWTSRNEQFF. The CDR3, as DNA: TGTGCCAGCAGCTTATGGACTAGCAGGAATGAGCAGTTCTTC.

V and J are TRBV7-6 and TRBJ2-2, with 8 bases aligning to TRBD1. The CDR3 length is 17 residues. Trimming took 5 bases from V and 1 from J; bases not matched to a gene: 9. The germline V gene encodes CDR1 SGHVS and CDR2 FNYEAQ. The CDR3 here is CASSLTGGTRNTGELFF. CDR3 nucleotides: TGTGCCAGCAGCCTAACAGGGGGAACTAGGAACACCGGGGAGCTGTTTTTT. Together with reference TRBV7-6 and TRBJ2-2, the CDR3 gives the full variable domain: GAGVSQSPRYKVTKRGQDVALRCDPISGHVSLYWYRQALGQGPEFLTYFNYEAQQDKSGLPNDRFSAERPEGSISTLTIQRTEQRDSAMYRCASSLTGGTRNTGELFFGEGSRLTVL.

The chain combines TRBV4-1 with TRBJ1-2; 12 nucleotides line up with TRBD1. Germline trimming cut 4 bases from V and 3 bases from J; bases unmatched to any gene: 12. Germline CDR1 reads MGHRA; CDR2 reads YSYEKL. The CDR3 loop spans 18 amino acids. The CDR3 nucleotides read TGCGCCAGCAGCCTAATAGGGACAGGGGGCGCGATGGACTATGGCTACACCTTC. Translation: CASSLIGTGGAMDYGYTF.

In the case of this clone: One junction end disagrees with the germline gene, perhaps due to a read error. The rearrangement uses TRBV9 and TRBJ1-2; 7 bases are a match to TRBD1. Germline-derived CDR1 and CDR2 are SGDLS and YYNGEE. The CDR3 covers 12 residues. CDR3 DNA sequence: TGTGCCAGCAGCGTAGCGAGACAGGGCGGCGCCTTC. This gives the protein CASSVARQGGAF.

The chain carries TRBV5-3 and TRBJ1-5; D unresolved. TRBV5-3 is recorded as an ORF, its role being uncertain. The CDR3 is 17 residues long. The V end was cut by 4 bases, the J end by 7 bases, with 24 bases between. CDR3: CARSPTFEKGGGQPQHF. The CDR3 region has the DNA TGTGCCAGAAGCCCTACATTTGAGAAGGGTGGAGGGCAGCCCCAGCATTTT.